The present T cell receptor (beta chain) was sequenced within a study of T cell responses to AZD1222 COVID-19 vaccine. Background on the study: Second-dose intervals near 4 or 12 weeks were combined.

The repertoire was sequenced with immunoSEQ multiplex PCR; TCRdb's copy has only in-frame clones and lacks some. Among 60,000 or so clones listed, around 80% were seen once. On this clone itself: The antigen is undetermined.

Study-wide results and limits: Reportedly, nearly half the spike-specific TCRs target unmutated variant regions. Females outnumbered males among donors, who were mostly white British; clonal diversity was possibly underestimated.

The sequence derives from an adult in good health. The sequenced sample was peripheral blood, obtained on day 0 of AZD1222 vaccination.

The DNA for the CDR3 is TGTGCCAGCAGTCCCCCGAGGGGTGGGACTGAAGCTTTCTTT. It is translated as CASSPPRGGTEAFF. This rearrangement joins TRBV6-5 to TRBJ1-1, with D maybe TRBD1 (5 bases). This CDR3 is 14 amino acids long. Trimming took off 5 bases at V and 5 bases at J, with 15 bases between the two ends. Germline CDR1 MNHEY, CDR2 SVGAGI.